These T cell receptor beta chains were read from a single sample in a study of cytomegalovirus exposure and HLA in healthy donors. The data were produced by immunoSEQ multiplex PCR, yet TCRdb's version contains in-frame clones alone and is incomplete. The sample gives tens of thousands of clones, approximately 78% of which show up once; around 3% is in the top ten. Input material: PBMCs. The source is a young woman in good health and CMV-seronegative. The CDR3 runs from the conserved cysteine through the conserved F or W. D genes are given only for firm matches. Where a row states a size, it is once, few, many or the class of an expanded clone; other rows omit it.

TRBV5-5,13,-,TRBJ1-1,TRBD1,TGTGCCAGCAGTCAGGGGGGTGGCACTGAAGCTTTCTTT,CASSQGGGTEAFF
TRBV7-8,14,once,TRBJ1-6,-,TGTGCCAGCAGCTTGGGCGTCTTTAATTCACCCCTCCACTTT,CASSLGVFNSPLHF
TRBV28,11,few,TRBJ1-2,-,TGTGCCACCAGACAGAACTATGGCTACACCTTC,CATRQNYGYTF
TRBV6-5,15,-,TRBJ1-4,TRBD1,TGTGCCAGCAGTTTCAGACAGGGAACCCATGAAAAACTGTTTTTT,CASSFRQGTHEKLFF
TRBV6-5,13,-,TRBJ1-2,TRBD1,TGTGCCAGCAGGACAGGGGTAGACTATGGCTACACCTTC,CASRTGVDYGYTF
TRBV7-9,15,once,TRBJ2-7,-,TGTGGCAGCAGCCAGCATACGACAGATTCCTACGAGCAGTACTTC,CGSSQHTTDSYEQYF
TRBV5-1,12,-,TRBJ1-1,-,TGCGCCAGCAGTAACGGGGTCACTGAAGCTTTCTTT,CASSNGVTEAFF
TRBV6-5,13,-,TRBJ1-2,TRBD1,TGTGCCAGCAGTTACGAGAGGGGGCGCGGCTACACCTTC,CASSYERGRGYTF
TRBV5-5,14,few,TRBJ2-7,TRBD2,TGTGCCAGCAGCCTGCGGGAGGGAAGCCACGAGCAGTACTTC,CASSLREGSHEQYF
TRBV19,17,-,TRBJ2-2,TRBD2,TGTGCCAGTAGTATATATAGTCGGGGGGTAAACACCGGGGAGCTGTTTTTT,CASSIYSRGVNTGELFF
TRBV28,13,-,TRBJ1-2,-,TGTGCCAGCACCACAGGGTTGGACTATGGCTACACCTTC,CASTTGLDYGYTF
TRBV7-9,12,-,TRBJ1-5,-,TGTGCCAGCAGCTCCTTAGATCAGCCCCAGCATTTT,CASSSLDQPQHF
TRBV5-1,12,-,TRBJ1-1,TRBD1,TGCGCCAGCAGGACAGGGGACACTGAAGCTTTCTTT,CASRTGDTEAFF
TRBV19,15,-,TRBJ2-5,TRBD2,TGTGCCAGTAGTATGAAAGGCGGGGGGCTTCTGACCCAGTACTTC,CASSMKGGGLLTQYF
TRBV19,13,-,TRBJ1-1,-,TGTGCCAGTAGTATAGTAGGGGACACTGAAGCTTTCTTT,CASSIVGDTEAFF
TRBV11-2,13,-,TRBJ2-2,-,TGTGCCAGCAGGGGGCAGCCCTACGGGGAGCTGTTTTTT,CASRGQPYGELFF
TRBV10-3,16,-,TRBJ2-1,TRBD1,TGTGCCATCAGTGCCCTCGACAGGGGGTCCTACAATGAGCAGTTCTTC,CAISALDRGSYNEQFF
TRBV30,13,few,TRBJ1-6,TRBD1,TGTGCCTGGGGGGGACAGGGCCATTCACCCCTCCACTTT,CAWGGQGHSPLHF
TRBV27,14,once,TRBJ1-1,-,TGTGCCAGCAGGACCCCGGGGGGTGGCACTGAAGCTTTCTTT,CASRTPGGGTEAFF
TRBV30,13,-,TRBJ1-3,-,TGTGCCTGGTCAGCGAGCTCTGGAAACACCATATATTTT,CAWSASSGNTIYF
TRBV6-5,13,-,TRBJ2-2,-,TGTGCCAGCAGCCAACAGGGTTACGGGGAGCTGTTTTTT,CASSQQGYGELFF
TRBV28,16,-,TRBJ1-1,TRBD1,TGTGCCAGCAGTCCGGGGGCCGGGACAGGGGGCTCTGAAGCTTTCTTT,CASSPGAGTGGSEAFF
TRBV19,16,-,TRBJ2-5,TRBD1,TGTGCCAGTAGTATCCGCCCCGGGACAGCCGTAGAGACCCAGTACTTC,CASSIRPGTAVETQYF
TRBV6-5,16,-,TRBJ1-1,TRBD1,TGTGCCAGCAGTTGGGGGACAGCCCATCCTAACACTGAAGCTTTCTTT,CASSWGTAHPNTEAFF
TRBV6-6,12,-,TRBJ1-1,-,TGTGCCAGCCTCCGTGGCGGACTAGGCGCTTTCTTT,CASLRGGLGAFF
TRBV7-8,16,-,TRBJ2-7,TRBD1,TGTGCCAGCAGCTTAGAGGACAGGTTTTTGTGGTACGAGCAGTACTTC,CASSLEDRFLWYEQYF
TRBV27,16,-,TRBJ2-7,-,TGTGCCAGCAGTTTGTCTCCAGGGGCCCTACTCTACGAGCAGTACTTC,CASSLSPGALLYEQYF
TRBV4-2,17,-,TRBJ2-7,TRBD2,TGTGCCAGCAGCCAAGCTTGGGCGCGGGGGGTTTCCTACGAGCAGTACTTC,CASSQAWARGVSYEQYF
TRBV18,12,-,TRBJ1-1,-,TGTGCCAGCTCACCAAGCGACACTGAAGCTTTCTTT,CASSPSDTEAFF
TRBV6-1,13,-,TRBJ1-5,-,TGTGCCAGCAGTGGACAGCCCTATCAGCCCCAGCATTTT,CASSGQPYQPQHF
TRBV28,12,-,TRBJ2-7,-,TGTGCCAGCAGACAGGTCCCCTACGAGCAGTACTTC,CASRQVPYEQYF
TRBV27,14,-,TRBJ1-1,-,TGTGCCAGCAGCCCGGGTGGGGGGATAGCTGAAGCTTTCTTT,CASSPGGGIAEAFF
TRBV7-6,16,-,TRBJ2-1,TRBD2,TGTGCCAGCAGCGGGACTAGCGGGGGCCCTAACAATGGGCAGTTCTTC,CASSGTSGGPNNGQFF
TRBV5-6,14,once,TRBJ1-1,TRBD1,TGTGCCAACAGCTCAGGGACAGCGAACACTGAAGCTTTCTTT,CANSSGTANTEAFF
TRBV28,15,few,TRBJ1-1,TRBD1,TGTGCCAGCAGTTCAGGGGGCGCGGATGGAACTGAAGCTTTCTTT,CASSSGGADGTEAFF
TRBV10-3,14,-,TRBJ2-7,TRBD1,TGTGCCATCAGTGGAGGACAGGGGTTCTCCGAGCAGTACTTC,CAISGGQGFSEQYF
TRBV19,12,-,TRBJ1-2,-,TGTGCCAGTACCGCTGAGCCATATGGCTACACCTTC,CASTAEPYGYTF
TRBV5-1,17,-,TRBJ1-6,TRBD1,TGCGCCAGCAGCTCCGACAGGGGGCCTTCCTATAATTCACCCCTCCACTTT,CASSSDRGPSYNSPLHF
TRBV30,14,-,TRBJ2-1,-,TGTGCCTGGAGGCGACAGGGAGGTTACAATGAGCAGTTCTTC,CAWRRQGGYNEQFF
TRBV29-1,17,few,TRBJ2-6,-,TGCAGCGTGGAGACAGGTTTCTCAGCCTCTGGGGCCAACGTCCTGACTTTC,CSVETGFSASGANVLTF
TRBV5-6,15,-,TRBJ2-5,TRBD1,TGTGCCAGCAGCCCAAGGACAGGTTCTCAGGAGACCCAGTACTTC,CASSPRTGSQETQYF
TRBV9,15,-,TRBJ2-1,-,TGTGCCAGCAGCCCTTCCCGGGACTCCAACAATGAGCAGTTCTTC,CASSPSRDSNNEQFF
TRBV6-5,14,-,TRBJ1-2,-,TGTGCCAGCAGTTACTCGATGGCGGGCGATGGCTACACCTTC,CASSYSMAGDGYTF
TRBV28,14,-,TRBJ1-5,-,TGTGCCAGCAGTTTAATACAGTTCAATCAGCCCCAGCATTTT,CASSLIQFNQPQHF